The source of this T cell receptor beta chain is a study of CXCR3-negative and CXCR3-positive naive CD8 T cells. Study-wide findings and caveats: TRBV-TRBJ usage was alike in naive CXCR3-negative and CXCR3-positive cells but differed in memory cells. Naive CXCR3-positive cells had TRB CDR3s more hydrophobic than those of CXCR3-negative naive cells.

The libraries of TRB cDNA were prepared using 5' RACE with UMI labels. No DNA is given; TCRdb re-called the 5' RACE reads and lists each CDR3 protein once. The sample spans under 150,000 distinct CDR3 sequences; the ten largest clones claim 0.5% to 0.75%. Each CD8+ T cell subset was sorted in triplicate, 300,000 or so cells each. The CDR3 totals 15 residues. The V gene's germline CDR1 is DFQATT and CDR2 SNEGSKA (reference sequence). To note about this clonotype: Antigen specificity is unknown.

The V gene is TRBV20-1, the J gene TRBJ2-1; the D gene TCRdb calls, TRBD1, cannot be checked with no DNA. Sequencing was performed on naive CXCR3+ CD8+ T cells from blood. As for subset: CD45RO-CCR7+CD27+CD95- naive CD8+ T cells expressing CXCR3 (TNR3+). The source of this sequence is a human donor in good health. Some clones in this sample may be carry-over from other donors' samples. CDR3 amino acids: CSASPGGGPLDEQFF.